A single sample gave rise to the 20 T cell receptor beta chains below, sequenced in a study of T cells in Graves' hyperthyroidism and ophthalmopathy (dated by TCRdb to about 2019). The library was produced with multiplex PCR. The reads were generated on an Illumina HiSeq 2000. Amplification of TCR beta CDR3 regions was carried out from RNA transcripts. The TCR CDR3 was subjected to a first round of RT-PCR using the HTBI primer set and the Qiagen OneStep RT-PCR kit. TCRdb itself trimmed the public reads at Q25 with fastp, ran MiXCR and retained productive beta chains. Each CDR3 protein appears once, grouped with its most common genes and DNA. A total of around 540,000 distinct CDR3 sequences appear in this sample, 35% to 55% of them only once. Clones ranked in the top ten supply roughly 8.2% of the sample. The sequenced sample was peripheral blood or thyroid tissue (not recorded which). The receptors come from a woman younger than 35 with Graves' hyperthyroidism. Donor details come from another sample of the same person, matched by shared clones.

This clonotype was observed a handful of times. This sequence joins TRBV7-8 and TRBJ1-2, with TRBD1 as a possible D gene (5 bases). V was trimmed by 5 bases and J by 5 bases, leaving 21 bases between them. The germline V gene has CDR1 SGHVS and CDR2 FQNEAQ. The CDR3 is made up of 16 amino acids. The DNA for the CDR3 is TGTGCCAGCAGCACCCTAACGCTGGGGGAGAGATATGGCTACACCTTC. Amino acids: CASSTLTLGERYGYTF.

This clonotype was seen only a few times. The chain employs TRBV24-1 and TRBJ2-3; 7 nucleotides agree with TRBD1. The CDR3 contains 15 residues. From germline, CDR1 is KGHDR and CDR2 SFDVKD. V lost 2 bases, J lost 0 bases, and 1 base stayed unmatched. The CDR3 nucleotides are TGTGCCACCAGTGATTGGGACAGTAGCACAGATACGCAGTATTTT. Translated, it gives CATSDWDSSTDTQYF.

The V call is TRBV24-1, the J call TRBJ2-2, with D maybe TRBD1 (5 bases). The CDR3 contains 14 residues. CDR1 is KGHDR, CDR2 SFDVKD, per germline. V was shortened by 7 bases and J by 1 base, with 9 bases between the two germline ends. CDR3: CATRDKLNTGELFF. CDR3 bases: TGTGCCACCAGGGACAAGCTGAACACCGGGGAGCTGTTTTTT.

The chain joins TRBV25-1 to TRBJ1-2, with TRBD1 as a possible D gene (6 bases). With 3 bases removed from V and 4 bases from J, the gap between germline ends came to 15 bases. CDR1 is MGHDK and CDR2 is SYGVNS in the germline V gene. The CDR3 is made up of 15 amino acids. The CDR3 sequence: CASSDPFDRIYGYTF. In DNA, the CDR3 is TGTGCCAGCAGTGACCCATTCGACAGGATCTATGGCTACACCTTC.

The chain combines TRBV20-1 with TRBJ2-7; D gene unclear. The CDR3 is 13 residues long. Germline V gene lookup returns CDR1 DFQATT and CDR2 SNEGSKA (reference sequence). The ends were cut back, 4 bases at V and 3 bases at J, with 13 bases in the middle. The CDR3 sequence: CSAKVPAIYEQYF. CDR3 DNA: TGCAGTGCTAAAGTCCCGGCGATCTACGAGCAGTACTTC.

This chain connects TRBV10-3 to TRBJ1-2; D remains unclear. The germline V and J ends were trimmed by 3 bases and 4 bases, with 15 bases remaining between them. Germline CDR1 is ENHRY and CDR2 is SYGVKD. This CDR3 has 15 amino acids. Here the CDR3 DNA reads TGTGCCATCAGTGAATGGGCGAACACAGTCTATGGCTACACCTTC. Translating it yields CAISEWANTVYGYTF.

This chain links TRBV29-1 with TRBJ1-2, with no clear D. The CDR3 has 13 residues. V was clipped by 4 bases and J by 0 bases, with 9 bases between them. CDR1 and CDR2 (germline): SQVTM, ANQGSEA. The CDR3, as DNA: TGCAGCGTTGTTGTGCAGTCTAACTATGGCTACACCTTC. Encoded protein: CSVVVQSNYGYTF.

The V and J genes are TRBV12-3 or TRBV12-4 and TRBJ1-1; D may be TRBD1 (5 bases). V was pared by 3 bases and J by 1 base, with 9 bases between. The CDR3 is made up of 14 amino acids. The chain's CDR3 is CASSFGGPNTEAFF. CDR3 DNA sequence: TGTGCCAGCAGTTTTGGGGGACCGAACACTGAAGCTTTCTTT.

The CDR3 reads CASSEKGARNTGELFF. The CDR3 DNA reads as TGTGCCAGCAGTGAAAAGGGGGCGCGGAACACCGGGGAGCTGTTTTTT. The rearrangement joins TRBV2 to TRBJ2-2; 7 bases match TRBD1. CDR1 and CDR2 from the germline V gene are SNHLY and FYNNEI. There are 16 residues in the CDR3. V trimming: 2 bases; J trimming: 1 base; junction bases outside the gene matches: 4.

V and J are TRBV29-1 and TRBJ1-1, with unresolved D. Germline V gives CDR1 SQVTM, CDR2 ANQGSEA. Trimming took off 8 bases at V and 4 bases at J, with 14 bases between the two ends. This CDR3 comprises 12 residues. CDR3 loop: CSQKRRGTEAFF. The CDR3 DNA follows: TGCAGCCAGAAAAGGAGAGGCACTGAAGCTTTCTTT.

This chain connects TRBV6-6 to TRBJ1-2, with TRBD1 matching over 10 bases. The CDR3 is 15 amino acids. CDR1 is MNHNY, CDR2 SVGAGI, per germline (reference sequence). Germline trimming cut 6 bases from V and 7 bases from J; bases unmatched to any gene: 11. DNA for the CDR3: TGTGCCAGCAGCGCCGACAGGGGGCTTCGGAGTGGCTACACCTTC. This encodes CASSADRGLRSGYTF.

J is TRBJ1-2 and V is TRBV24-1; no reliable D call. CDR1 KGHDR and CDR2 SFDVKD come from the germline V gene. V was cut by 7 bases and J by 7 bases, with 9 bases left in between. This CDR3 spans 11 amino acids. For the CDR3, the DNA is TGTGCCACCAGGGCCGGAGGTGGCTACACCTTC. Amino acids: CATRAGGGYTF.

As concerns this clonotype: A much larger clone differs from this one at a single base, so this may be a read error. As DNA, the CDR3 is TGTGCCAGCAGCGCTTCGACAGTCCCCAATGAAAAACTGCTTTTT. Its translation is CASSASTVPNEKLLF. The chain carries TRBV7-9 and TRBJ1-4; weak D call: TRBD1 (5 bases). From germline, CDR1 is SEHNR and CDR2 FQNEAQ (reference sequence). There are 15 residues in the CDR3.

Note on this clonotype: One end of the junction fails to match germline, which may point to a read error. J is TRBJ2-7 and V is TRBV29-1, with D perhaps matching TRBD1 (5 bases). Germline values: CDR1 SQVTM, CDR2 ANQGSEA. CDR3 length: 15 residues. This CDR3 is CASSPSRLGAYEQYF. As DNA, the CDR3 is TGTGCCAGCTCACCATCGAGGTTAGGGGCTTACGAGCAGTACTTC.

Here the CDR3 reads CASSFSLGGLAGETQYF. The CDR3 nucleotides read TGTGCCAGCAGCTTCTCCCTTGGAGGACTAGCGGGAGAGACCCAGTACTTC. The rearrangement links TRBV7-2 to TRBJ2-5; 11 nucleotides match TRBD2. Germline assignment: CDR1 SGHTA and CDR2 FQGNSA. V trimming: 3 bases; J trimming: 4 bases; junction bases outside the gene matches: 10. The CDR3 sequence is 17 residues long.

This clonotype was recorded a few times. This sequence joins TRBV29-1 and TRBJ1-1, with 7 positions matching TRBD1. CDR1 SQVTM and CDR2 ANQGSEA come from the germline V gene. V lost 4 bases to trimming and J lost 10 bases; unmatched junction nucleotides: 3. The CDR3 is made up of 10 amino acids. Here the CDR3 DNA reads TGCAGCGTTGCTACAGGGGCAGCTTTCTTT. It is translated as CSVATGAAFF.

The table lists this clonotype with a few counts. Compared with germline, one end of the junction differs, possibly owing to a read error. The J gene is TRBJ2-2, the V gene TRBV10-3; D unclear. The CDR3 is 14 residues long. CDR1 and CDR2 from the germline V gene are ENHRY and SYGVKD. CDR3 protein: CASSTAANTGELFF. CDR3 DNA sequence: TGTGCCAGCAGTACCGCAGCGAACACCGGGGAGCTGTTTTTT.

This chain links TRBV11-2 with TRBJ1-2; 8 nucleotides line up with TRBD1. This CDR3 contains 16 residues. Per the germline V gene, CDR1 is SGHAT and CDR2 is FQNNGV. The V gene end was trimmed by 5 bases and the J gene end by 6 bases; junction bases not matched to a gene: 14. CDR3 sequence (DNA): TGTGCCAGCAGCCCACACAGGGGGGCTAGTCGGAATGGCTACACCTTC. Residues: CASSPHRGASRNGYTF.

The chain uses TRBV19 and TRBJ2-7; D gene unclear. CDR1 is LNHDA, CDR2 SQIVND, per germline (reference sequence). There are 13 residues in the CDR3. Trimming removed 2 bases from V and 3 bases from J, with 8 bases in between. CDR3 DNA sequence: TGTGCCAGTAGTATATGGTGGGGCTACGAGCAGTACTTC. Protein sequence: CASSIWWGYEQYF. Full variable domain (remainder filled in from reference TRBV19 and TRBJ2-7): DGGITQSPKYLFRKEGQNVTLSCEQNLNHDAMYWYRQDPGQGLRLIYYSQIVNDFQKGDIAEGYSVSREKKESFPLTVTSAQKNPTAFYLCASSIWWGYEQYFGPGTRLTVT.

This chain links TRBV20-1 with TRBJ1-5; D unclear. CDR1 and CDR2 (germline): DFQATT, SNEGSKA (reference sequence). CDR3 size: 9 residues. V gave up 4 bases and J gave up 10 bases, with 5 bases separating them. The CDR3 DNA is TGCAGTGCTAAACAACCCCAGCATTTT. Its translation is CSAKQPQHF.